This T cell receptor beta chain derives from a study of PD-L1 blockade in urothelial cancer. Study context: Blood samples had a median of around 150,000 T cells.

TCRdb's copy holds only in-frame clones and misses some; the assay was immunoSEQ multiplex PCR. The profile shows roughly 90,000 clones, 85% to 95% of them singletons. CDR1 is SGHTA and CDR2 is FQGNSA in the germline V gene. The CDR3 spans 16 residues. J gave up 5 bases and V 5 bases, and 10 bases lay outside the gene matches. Sequenced material: PBMCs, taken around atezolizumab (anti-PD-L1) treatment. The chain recombines TRBV7-2 with TRBJ2-1; 9 nucleotides agree with TRBD2. This receptor was taken from a man in his sixties with urothelial cancer. In DNA form, the CDR3 reads TGTGCCAGCAGCGGACCCGGGACTAGCTTCCACAATGAGCAGTTCTTC. Translating it yields CASSGPGTSFHNEQFF.